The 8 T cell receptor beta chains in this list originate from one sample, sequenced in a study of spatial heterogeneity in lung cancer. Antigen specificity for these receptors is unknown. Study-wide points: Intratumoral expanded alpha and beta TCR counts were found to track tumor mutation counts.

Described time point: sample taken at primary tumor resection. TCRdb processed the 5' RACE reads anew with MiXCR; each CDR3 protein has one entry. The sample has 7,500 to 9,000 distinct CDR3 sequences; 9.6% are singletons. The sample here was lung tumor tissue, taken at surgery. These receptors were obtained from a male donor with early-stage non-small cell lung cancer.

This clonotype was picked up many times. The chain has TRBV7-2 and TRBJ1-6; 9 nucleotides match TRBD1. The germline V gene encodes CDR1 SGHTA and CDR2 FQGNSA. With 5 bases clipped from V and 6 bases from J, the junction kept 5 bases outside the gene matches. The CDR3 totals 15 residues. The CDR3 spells CASSQQTGGNSPLHF. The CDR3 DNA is TGTGCCAGCAGCCAACAGACAGGGGGTAATTCACCCCTCCACTTT.

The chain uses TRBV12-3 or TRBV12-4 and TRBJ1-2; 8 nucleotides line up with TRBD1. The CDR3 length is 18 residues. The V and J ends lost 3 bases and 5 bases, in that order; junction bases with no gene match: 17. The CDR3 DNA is TGTGCCAGCAGTTTCCGGCCGGACAGGGAACAAAACACATATGGCTACACCTTC. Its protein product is CASSFRPDREQNTYGYTF.

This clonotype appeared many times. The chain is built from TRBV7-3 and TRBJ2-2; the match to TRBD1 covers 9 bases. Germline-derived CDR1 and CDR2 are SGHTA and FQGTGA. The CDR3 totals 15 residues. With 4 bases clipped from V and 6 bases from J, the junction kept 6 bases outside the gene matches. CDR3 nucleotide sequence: TGTGCCAGCAGCTCCGGACAGGGGATCCCCGGGGAGCTGTTTTTT. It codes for CASSSGQGIPGELFF.

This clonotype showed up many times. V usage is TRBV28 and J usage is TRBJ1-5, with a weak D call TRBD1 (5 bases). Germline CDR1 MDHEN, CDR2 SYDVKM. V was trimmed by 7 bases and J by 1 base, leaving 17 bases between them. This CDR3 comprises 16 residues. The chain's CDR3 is CASILGAVGSNQPQHF. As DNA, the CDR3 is TGTGCCAGCATCCTAGGGGCAGTTGGGAGCAATCAGCCCCAGCATTTT.

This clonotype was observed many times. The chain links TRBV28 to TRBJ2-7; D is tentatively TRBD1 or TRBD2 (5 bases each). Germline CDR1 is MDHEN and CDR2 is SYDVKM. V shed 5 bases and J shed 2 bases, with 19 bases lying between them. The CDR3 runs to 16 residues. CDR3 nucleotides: TGTGCCAGCAGTCCTTGGGGGAAGGGTACGGCCTACGAGCAGTACTTC. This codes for CASSPWGKGTAYEQYF.

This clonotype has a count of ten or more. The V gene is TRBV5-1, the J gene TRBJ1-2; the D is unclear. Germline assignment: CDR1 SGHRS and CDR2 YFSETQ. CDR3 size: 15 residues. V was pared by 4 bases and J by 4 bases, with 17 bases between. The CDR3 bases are TGCGCCAGCAGCCTAGTCAGGACCAACACCTATGGCTACACCTTC. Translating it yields CASSLVRTNTYGYTF.

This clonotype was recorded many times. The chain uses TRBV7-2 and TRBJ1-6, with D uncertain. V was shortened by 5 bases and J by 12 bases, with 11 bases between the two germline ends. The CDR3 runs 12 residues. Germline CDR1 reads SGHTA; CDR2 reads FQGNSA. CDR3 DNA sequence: TGTGCCAGCAGCGTATTATTTAAACCCCTCCACTTT. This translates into CASSVLFKPLHF.

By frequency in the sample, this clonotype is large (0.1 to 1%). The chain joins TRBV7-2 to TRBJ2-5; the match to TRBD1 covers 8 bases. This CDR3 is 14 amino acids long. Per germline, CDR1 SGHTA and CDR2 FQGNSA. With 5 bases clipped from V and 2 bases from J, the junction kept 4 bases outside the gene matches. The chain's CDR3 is CASSMGTGQETQYF. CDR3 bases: TGTGCCAGCAGCATGGGGACAGGACAAGAGACCCAGTACTTC.